The 14 T cell receptor beta chains given below trace back to one sample, sequenced in a study of lymphopenia after photon versus proton radiotherapy. TCRdb's table, derived via immunoSEQ multiplex PCR, lists solely in-frame clones and lacks some. This table has 65,000 to 85,000 clones, roughly 92% appearing once. The sample consisted of peripheral blood, taken from a patient treated with photon-based radiotherapy. Receptor source: a middle-aged woman with cholangiocarcinoma.

CDR3 amino acids: CASSSGQGANKGIEAFF. The DNA for the CDR3 is TGTGCCAGTAGTTCCGGACAGGGGGCGAATAAGGGGATCGAAGCTTTCTTT. The chain employs TRBV19 and TRBJ1-1, with 11 bases matching TRBD1. The ends lost 5 bases at V and 8 bases at J; junction bases unmatched: 16. The CDR3 extends over 17 amino acids. Germline-derived CDR1 and CDR2 are LNHDA and SQIVND (reference sequence).

The chain uses TRBV29-1 and TRBJ1-2; D call uncertain. This CDR3 has 12 amino acids. Trimming shortened V by 2 bases and J by 5 bases, and 9 bases separated the two germline ends. Germline CDR1 and CDR2: SQVTM and ANQGSEA. CDR3 nucleotides: TGCAGCGTTGAAAGTGAAGTTTATGGCTACACCTTC. Protein: CSVESEVYGYTF.

The chain carries TRBV19 and TRBJ2-7, with D perhaps TRBD2 (6 bases). This CDR3 is built from 13 residues. Trimming removed 11 bases from V and 0 bases from J, with 14 bases in between. Germline assignment: CDR1 LNHDA and CDR2 SQIVND (reference sequence). CDR3 loop: CAGVGGYSYEQYF. The CDR3 DNA is TGTGCCGGAGTAGGAGGGTACTCCTACGAGCAGTACTTC.

The chain employs TRBV5-1 and TRBJ2-3; D not resolved. Per germline, CDR1 SGHRS and CDR2 YFSETQ. Between the trimmed V and J ends, which lost 2 bases and 5 bases, there was a span of 21 bases. The CDR3 is 17 residues long. CDR3 amino acids: CASSLGLAGPRVDTQYF. In DNA, the CDR3 is TGCGCCAGCAGCTTAGGGCTTGCCGGCCCCCGGGTAGATACGCAGTATTTT. The whole variable domain, filled in from reference TRBV5-1 and TRBJ2-3, reads KAGVTQTPRYLIKTRGQQVTLSCSPISGHRSVSWYQQTPGQGLQFLFEYFSETQRNKGNFPGRFSGRQFSNSRSEMNVSTLELGDSALYLCASSLGLAGPRVDTQYFGPGTRLTVL.

This chain uses TRBV4-1 with TRBJ2-7; 7 positions agree with TRBD1. V trimming: 6 bases; J trimming: 4 bases; junction bases outside the gene matches: 21. CDR1 and CDR2 (germline): MGHRA, YSYEKL. This CDR3 is built from 18 residues. CDR3 region: CASSPDRSVGKPSYEQYF. The CDR3 DNA is TGCGCCAGCAGTCCGGACAGGAGCGTGGGAAAGCCGTCATACGAGCAGTACTTC.

This rearrangement joins TRBV13 to TRBJ1-1; 7 bases are shared with TRBD1. V was clipped by 5 bases and J by 0 bases; unmatched bases: 9. Per germline, CDR1 PRHDT and CDR2 FYEKMQ (reference sequence). CDR3 size: 16 residues. This chain's CDR3 is CASSLRTGSMNTEAFF. CDR3 nucleotides: TGTGCCAGCAGCCTGCGGACAGGAAGCATGAACACTGAAGCTTTCTTT.

This clone appeared once. The chain is built from TRBV27 and TRBJ2-7; TRBD2 is a possible D gene (5 bases). Per germline, CDR1 MNHEY and CDR2 SMNVEV (reference sequence). Trimming cost V 6 bases and J 2 bases, with 11 bases left between them. The CDR3 has 13 amino acids. CDR3: CASSRDGTYEQYF. CDR3 DNA sequence: TGTGCCAGCAGCCGCGACGGGACCTACGAGCAGTACTTC.

CDR3 sequence (DNA): TGTGCCAGCAGTGAAGCGGTTCAGGGCCATCAGCCCCAGCATTTT. This codes for CASSEAVQGHQPQHF. The rearrangement links TRBV6-1 to TRBJ1-5, with a weak D call TRBD1 (5 bases). The germline V and J ends were trimmed by 0 bases and 5 bases, with 11 bases remaining between them. Germline values: CDR1 MNHNS, CDR2 SASEGT. CDR3 length: 15 residues.

The chain couples TRBV10-2 to TRBJ2-7; D is possibly TRBD1 (5 bases). V was trimmed by 10 bases and J by 6 bases, leaving 10 bases between them. This CDR3 region has 10 residues. Per germline, CDR1 WSHSY and CDR2 SAAADI. CDR3 DNA sequence: TGCGCCACCAGGGCGATCGAGCAGTACTTC. It codes for CATRAIEQYF.

J is TRBJ1-1 and V is TRBV6-5; D is ambiguous. V was pared by 9 bases and J by 1 base, with 9 bases between. The CDR3 runs 12 residues. Germline CDR1 reads MNHEY; CDR2 reads SVGAGI. CDR3 nucleotides: TGTGCCAGTCGGTCCCAGAACACTGAAGCTTTCTTT. Translated: CASRSQNTEAFF.

The genes are TRBV5-1 and TRBJ1-3; D possibly corresponds to TRBD1 (5 bases). Trimming removed 2 bases at V and 0 bases at J, with 12 bases between. There are 16 residues in the CDR3. Germline values: CDR1 SGHRS, CDR2 YFSETQ. The CDR3 sequence is CASSFSGRNSGNTIYF. The DNA of the CDR3 is TGCGCCAGCAGCTTTTCGGGACGGAACTCTGGAAACACCATATATTTT.

The genes are TRBV4-1 and TRBJ1-2, with TRBD1 identical over 9 bases. With 2 bases clipped from V and 7 bases from J, the junction kept 5 bases outside the gene matches. The CDR3 sequence is 14 residues long. From germline, CDR1 is MGHRA and CDR2 YSYEKL. The CDR3 coding sequence is TGCGCCAGCAGCCAACGACAGGGGGAGACTGGCTACACCTTC. Translated: CASSQRQGETGYTF.

V and J are TRBV10-3 and TRBJ2-7, with 9 bases fitting TRBD2. With V trimmed by 6 bases and J by 6 bases, 15 bases remained unmatched. Germline CDR1 reads ENHRY; CDR2 reads SYGVKD. The CDR3 covers 16 residues. In nucleotides, the CDR3 is TGTGCCATCAGGGGTCGGCTAGCGGGACGCGTGGGCGAGCAGTACTTC. Its translation: CAIRGRLAGRVGEQYF.

The chain has TRBV6-6 and TRBJ1-5; 8 bases align to TRBD1. The V segment lost 2 bases and the J segment 1 base; nucleotides outside the gene matches: 4. This CDR3 is built from 16 residues. Germline V gene sequence: CDR1 MNHNY, CDR2 SVGAGI (reference sequence). The CDR3 DNA is TGTGCCAGCAGTTACCCGGACAGGGTAAGCAATCAGCCCCAGCATTTT. This encodes CASSYPDRVSNQPQHF.